A single sample is the source of the 5 T cell receptor beta chains below, sequenced in a study of T cells in Graves' hyperthyroidism and ophthalmopathy. Using RNA transcripts as the source, TCR beta CDR3 regions were amplified. With the HTBI primer set, the TCR CDR3 went through a first round of RT-PCR. TCRdb analysed the multiplex PCR reads with MiXCR anew, one entry per CDR3 protein. The profile covers 650,000 to 750,000 distinct CDR3 sequences, with 14% appearing a single time and 9.5% to 13% taken by the ten largest. What was sequenced was blood. The receptors derive from a woman under 30 with Graves' hyperthyroidism.

The sample holds many counts of this clonotype. V gene TRBV20-1 combines with J gene TRBJ2-3; a weak D match, TRBD2 (7 bases). Germline V lookup: CDR1 DFQATT, CDR2 SNEGSKA (reference sequence). The CDR3 consists of 15 residues. Trimming stripped 1 base from V and 2 bases from J, with 13 bases between. CDR3 protein: CSARVSGGLTDTQYF. As DNA, the CDR3 is TGCAGTGCTAGAGTTTCGGGGGGCCTCACAGATACGCAGTATTTT.

Turning to this clonotype: A much larger clone is a single base away; this may be a read error. The chain has TRBV3-1 and TRBJ1-1; a weak D match, TRBD1 (6 bases). The CDR3 length is 13 residues. Germline V gene lookup returns CDR1 LGHDT and CDR2 YNNKEL (reference sequence). The CDR3 loop reads CTSSQRGVTEAFF. The CDR3 DNA reads as TGTACCAGCAGCCAGAGGGGGGTCACTGAAGCTTTCTTT.

The genes are TRBV27 and TRBJ2-7, with unresolved D. From germline, CDR1 is MNHEY and CDR2 SMNVEV (reference sequence). This CDR3 is built from 12 residues. Trimming shortened V by 11 bases and J by 0 bases, and 11 bases separated the two germline ends. The CDR3 coding sequence is TGTGCCTCGGGCAGTACCTCCTACGAGCAGTACTTC. Translated: CASGSTSYEQYF.

At least ten counts were recorded for this clonotype. The chain couples TRBV6-6 to TRBJ2-5; 12 nucleotides line up with TRBD2. The germline V gene has CDR1 MNHNY and CDR2 SVGAGI (reference sequence). V gave up 0 bases and J gave up 1 base; unmatched junction bases: 3. This CDR3 has 17 amino acids. CDR3 DNA: TGTGCCAGCAGTTACTCTGGGACTAGCGGGTTCCAAGAGACCCAGTACTTC. Protein product: CASSYSGTSGFQETQYF.

This clonotype showed up many times. The genes are TRBV5-4 and TRBJ2-5; D call uncertain. Germline V lookup: CDR1 SGHNT, CDR2 YYREEE (reference sequence). There are 15 residues in the CDR3. V was clipped by 5 bases and J by 5 bases, with 19 bases between them. The CDR3, as DNA: TGTGCCAGCAGTATCGGCGGAGTAGGATGGGAGACCCAGTACTTC. This encodes CASSIGGVGWETQYF.